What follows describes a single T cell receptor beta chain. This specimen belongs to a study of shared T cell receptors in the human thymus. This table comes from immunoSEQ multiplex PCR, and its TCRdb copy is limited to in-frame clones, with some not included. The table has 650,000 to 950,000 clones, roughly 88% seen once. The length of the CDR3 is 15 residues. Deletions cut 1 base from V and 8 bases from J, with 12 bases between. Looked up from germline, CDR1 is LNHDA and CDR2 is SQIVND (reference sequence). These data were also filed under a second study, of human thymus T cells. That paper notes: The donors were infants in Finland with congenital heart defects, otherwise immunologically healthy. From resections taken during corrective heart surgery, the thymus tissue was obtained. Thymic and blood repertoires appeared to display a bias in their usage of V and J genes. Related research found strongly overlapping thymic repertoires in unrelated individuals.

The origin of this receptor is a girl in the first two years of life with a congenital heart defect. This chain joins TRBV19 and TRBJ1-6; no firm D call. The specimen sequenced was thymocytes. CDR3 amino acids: CASSIAERYDSPLHF. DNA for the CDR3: TGTGCCAGTAGTATAGCAGAACGTTACGATTCACCCCTCCACTTT.